This T cell receptor beta chain was sequenced in a study of blood T cell repertoires in COVID-19. Study overall: The United States, Italy and Spain were the sources of the acute and convalescent COVID-19 samples.

Assay: immunoSEQ multiplex PCR; the TCRdb copy retains only in-frame clones and omits some. Of approximately 200,000 clones detected, almost 90% appear once; the ten largest clones hold approximately 2.6%. This clone was counted a few times. There are 15 residues in the CDR3. Trimming shortened V by 2 bases and J by 0 bases, and 7 bases separated the two germline ends. Looked up from germline, CDR1 is SEHNR and CDR2 is FQNEAQ (reference sequence). The chain employs TRBV7-9 and TRBJ2-2, with a weak D call TRBD2 (5 bases). The specimen was peripheral blood. The TCR sequence derives from a woman aged 60-75 years with acute or convalescent COVID-19. The CDR3 region is CASSLRETNTGELFF. CDR3 in DNA: TGTGCCAGCAGCTTAAGGGAGACGAACACCGGGGAGCTGTTTTTT.